This T cell receptor beta chain was retrieved from a study of T cell responses to AZD1222 COVID-19 vaccine (dated by TCRdb to the early 2020s). Describing the broader study: AZD1222 recipients with second doses at about 4 weeks or about 12 weeks were pooled, because spike-specific TCR depth and breadth did not differ between schedules. TCR sequencing was performed for some 250 trial participants, of whom 200 to 220 were given two doses of AZD1222 and around 25 were given two doses of MenACWY control vaccine. Trial participants were enrolled into age subgroups of 18-55, 56-69 and 70-plus years, which contained about 150, 27 and 61 TCR-sequenced participants, respectively.

In the germline V gene, CDR1 corresponds to MGHRA and CDR2 to YSYEKL. Including the terminal cysteine and phenylalanine, the CDR3 comprises 14 residues. Only the CDR3 portion is preserved as DNA: 42 bases, with reading frame beginning at the first base. Trimming at the junction amounts to 5 bases on V and 4 bases on J, and the germline ends lie 12 bases apart. The CDR3 regions of human TCRbeta chains were subjected to immunosequencing. Regarding the original processing steps: TCRs in the repertoires were matched against a reference library of SARS-CoV-2-specific TCRs that had been generated with the MIRA antigen-specificity platform. Breadth was defined as the fraction of unique TCRs that were SARS-CoV-2-associated. Depth was defined as the fraction of total T cells that were SARS-CoV-2-associated. Using the MIRA data, every spike-specific TCR was mapped to the spike region that the TCR reacted to and assigned to either a CD4 or a CD8 class. Log10-transformed breadth and depth values were compared by one-way ANOVA with Sidak's multiple comparisons tests. Here the immuneACCESS table is served through TCRdb, limited to in-frame sequences with V and J called. Missing clones are a known gap in these copies; in checked studies unresolved V genes cover under half, and the rest lacks a known reason. V, J and clone size are taken as reported in that table, and D and trimming were inferred from the DNA itself. Here the sample has over 65,000 clones; 86% occur a single time. The top ten clonotypes cover around 6.7% of the sample.

The time point label for this specimen denotes: baseline before first vaccination. Vaccinee samples were obtained from the UK trials COV001 and COV002, which included a single-blind randomized controlled phase 2/3 trial of AZD1222 (ChAdOx1 nCoV-19) in healthy adults. Trial participant PBMC samples were collected at day 0 and day 28 after the second dose for TCRbeta chain sequencing. Comment on this clone: Its cognate antigen has yet to be identified. Base qualities are not at hand, and no much larger clone is one base apart.

The paper as a whole reports these results and caveats: Nearly half of unique spike-specific TCRs reportedly recognized epitopes outside regions mutated in the B.1.351 and B.1.1.7 variants. After two AZD1222 doses, both the breadth and the depth of spike-specific TCRs were significantly higher than at day 0 and than in MenACWY recipients. The whole spike protein was spanned by vaccine-associated CD4 TCRs, and dominant responses were seen in regions 160-218 and 743-854. Because no day 14 peak-response samples were available, repertoires were characterized only after the peak T cell response. In the small 56-69-year group, the increase in depth fell short of significance, most likely because of low power. Participants were mostly white British and included more females than males, and it was suggested by the authors that clonal diversity may have been underestimated. Only five or six AZD1222 recipients were SARS-CoV-2 seropositive at baseline, limiting conclusions about previously exposed vaccinees.

The chain joins TRBV4-1 to TRBJ1-5; tentative D gene TRBD1, with 6 bases matching. This receptor was identified in an adult in good health. The sample here was peripheral blood, taken on day 0 of AZD1222 vaccination. The sequenced DNA: TGCGCCAGCAGCTATTACAGGGAGAATCAGCCCCAGCATTTT. Translated, this gives CASSYYRENQPQHF.